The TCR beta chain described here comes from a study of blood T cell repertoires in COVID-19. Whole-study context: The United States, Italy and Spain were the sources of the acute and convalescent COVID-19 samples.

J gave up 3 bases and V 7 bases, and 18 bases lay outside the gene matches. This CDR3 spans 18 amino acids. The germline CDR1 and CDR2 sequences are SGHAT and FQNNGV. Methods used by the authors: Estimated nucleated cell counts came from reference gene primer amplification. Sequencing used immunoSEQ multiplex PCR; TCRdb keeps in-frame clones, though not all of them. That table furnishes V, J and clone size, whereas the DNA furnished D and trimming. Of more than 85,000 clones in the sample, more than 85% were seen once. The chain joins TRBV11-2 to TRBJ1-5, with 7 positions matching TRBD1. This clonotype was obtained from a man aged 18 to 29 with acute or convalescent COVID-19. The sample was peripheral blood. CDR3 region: CASNFSLTPGTDNQPQHF. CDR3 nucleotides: TGTGCCAGCAACTTCTCGTTGACACCCGGGACAGACAATCAGCCCCAGCATTTT.